A single sample gave rise to the 21 T cell receptor beta chains below, sequenced in a study of shared clonotypes between healthy human individuals. CD45RO-negative, CCR7-positively selected cells formed the naive CD8 fraction, excluding terminally differentiated effector memory CD45RA+ cells. Assay used: immunoSEQ multiplex PCR; TCRdb lists only in-frame clones, some missing. Of hundreds of thousands of clones in the sample, more than 95% were seen once. Sequencing was performed on naive CD8+ T cells sorted from blood. The receptors originated from a young man in good health.

This chain joins TRBV6-1 and TRBJ1-3; D gene unclear. Deletions cut 6 bases from V and 0 bases from J, with 9 bases between. The CDR3 spans 14 residues. CDR1 and CDR2 from the germline V gene are MNHNS and SASEGT. The CDR3 here is CASRNRNSGNTIYF. The CDR3 DNA follows: TGTGCCAGCAGGAATAGGAACTCTGGAAACACCATATATTTT.

The chain links TRBV27 to TRBJ1-5, with D perhaps matching TRBD1 (6 bases). This CDR3 contains 13 residues. In germline, CDR1 is MNHEY, CDR2 SMNVEV (reference sequence). Trimming took 5 bases from V and 9 from J, leaving 14 bases between them. CDR3 in DNA: TGTGCCAGCAGTGCCAGGGGAGGGAGGCCCCAGCATTTT. Translation: CASSARGGRPQHF.

The V and J genes are TRBV11-2 and TRBJ1-4; D gene ambiguous. In germline, CDR1 is SGHAT, CDR2 FQNNGV. V gave up 6 bases and J gave up 7 bases, with 9 bases separating them. This CDR3 comprises 12 residues. CDR3 region: CASSRDREKLFF. The CDR3 DNA follows: TGTGCCAGCAGTAGAGACCGTGAAAAACTGTTTTTT.

The rearrangement links TRBV19 to TRBJ1-1; no clear D. CDR3 length: 14 amino acids. The germline V gene has CDR1 LNHDA and CDR2 SQIVND (reference sequence). V was shortened by 4 bases and J by 0 bases, with 9 bases between the two germline ends. The CDR3 sequence: CASSRDQLNTEAFF. The CDR3, as DNA: TGTGCCAGTAGTAGGGATCAGCTGAACACTGAAGCTTTCTTT.

This chain joins TRBV13 and TRBJ2-7; D assignment may be TRBD1 or TRBD2 (5 bases each). Trimming took off 5 bases at V and 6 bases at J, with 17 bases between the two ends. CDR3 length equals 14 residues. In germline, CDR1 is PRHDT, CDR2 FYEKMQ (reference sequence). Written as DNA, the CDR3 is TGTGCCAGCAGCGTCGGTCAGGGAGTCTCCGAGCAGTACTTC. Translated: CASSVGQGVSEQYF.

The chain uses TRBV10-2 and TRBJ2-7; D remains unclear. Trimming cost V 2 bases and J 0 bases, with 5 bases left between them. Germline-derived CDR1 and CDR2 are WSHSY and SAAADI. This CDR3 spans 13 amino acids. CDR3 bases: TGCGCCAGCAGTGAGGGCGGCTCCTACGAGCAGTACTTC. It translates to CASSEGGSYEQYF.

This rearrangement joins TRBV9 to TRBJ1-3; TRBD1 is a possible D gene (5 bases). The CDR3 runs 16 residues. Germline V gene lookup returns CDR1 SGDLS and CDR2 YYNGEE. The V and J ends lost 4 bases and 0 bases respectively, with 14 bases between them. The CDR3 protein is CASSPKTDPSGNTIYF. The CDR3 bases are TGTGCCAGCAGCCCAAAGACAGACCCCTCTGGAAACACCATATATTTT.

The V and J genes are TRBV7-2 and TRBJ1-5; 8 bases are shared with TRBD1. Germline V gives CDR1 SGHTA, CDR2 FQGNSA. The V and J ends lost 4 bases and 9 bases, in that order; junction bases with no gene match: 11. This CDR3 region has 15 residues. CDR3 loop: CASSSGSGGGLPQHF. The CDR3 coding sequence is TGTGCCAGCAGCTCTGGGTCAGGGGGCGGTCTGCCCCAGCATTTT.

V usage is TRBV4-3 and J usage is TRBJ2-1, with D perhaps TRBD2 (5 bases). V was pared by 0 bases and J by 4 bases, with 16 bases between. The CDR3 is 17 residues long. Germline V CDR1 and CDR2: LGHNA, YSLEER. The CDR3 loop is CASSQDRAGGPYNEQFF. The CDR3, as DNA: TGCGCCAGCAGCCAAGATCGGGCCGGCGGGCCTTACAATGAGCAGTTCTTC.

V is TRBV27 and J is TRBJ1-2; weak D call: TRBD1 (5 bases). Trimming cost V 0 bases and J 6 bases, with 11 bases left between them. The CDR3 is 14 amino acids. CDR1 and CDR2 from the germline V gene are MNHEY and SMNVEV (reference sequence). The CDR3, as DNA: TGTGCCAGCAGTTTATCGGGGCTGAGGGATGGCTACACCTTC. It is translated as CASSLSGLRDGYTF.

The chain combines TRBV11-2 with TRBJ1-2; 10 bases align to TRBD1. The J segment lost 6 bases and the V segment lost 6 bases, leaving 7 bases of the junction unmatched. CDR3 length: 14 residues. Germline-derived CDR1 and CDR2 are SGHAT and FQNNGV. The CDR3 loop reads CASRLTGGADGYTF. CDR3 nucleotide sequence: TGTGCCAGCAGGCTGACAGGGGGCGCAGATGGCTACACCTTC. Supplemented by reference TRBV11-2 and TRBJ1-2, the full variable domain reads EAGVAQSPRYKIIEKRQSVAFWCNPISGHATLYWYQQILGQGPKLLIQFQNNGVVDDSQLPKDRFSAERLKGVDSTLKIQPAKLEDSAVYLCASRLTGGADGYTFGSGTRLTVV.

The CDR3 protein is CAISDRGTSEQYF. CDR3 DNA sequence: TGTGCCATCAGTGACCGGGGAACCTCCGAGCAGTACTTC. The genes are TRBV10-3 and TRBJ2-7; TRBD2 is a possible D gene (5 bases). The CDR3 is made up of 13 amino acids. CDR1 is ENHRY and CDR2 is SYGVKD in the germline V gene. The V end lost 3 bases, the J end lost 6 bases, and 12 bases lay between the germline ends.

The J gene is TRBJ2-1, the V gene TRBV7-9; 8 bases are a match to TRBD2. V gave up 5 bases and J gave up 3 bases; unmatched junction bases: 6. Germline-derived CDR1 and CDR2 are SEHNR and FQNEAQ (reference sequence). The CDR3 has 15 residues. DNA for the CDR3: TGTGCCAGCAGCCCTAGCGGGCTTAACTACAATGAGCAGTTCTTC. It translates to CASSPSGLNYNEQFF.

This chain links TRBV5-4 with TRBJ2-7; 9 bases agree with TRBD1. The germline V gene encodes CDR1 SGHNT and CDR2 YYREEE (reference sequence). Germline trimming cut 4 bases from V and 5 bases from J; bases unmatched to any gene: 4. The CDR3 spans 13 residues. In nucleotides, the CDR3 is TGTGCCAGCAGCCCACGGACAGGGGACGAGCAGTACTTC. Translated, it gives CASSPRTGDEQYF.

V is TRBV27 and J is TRBJ2-5; 8 bases are shared with TRBD2. CDR1 and CDR2 (germline): MNHEY, SMNVEV (reference sequence). The V and J ends lost 2 bases and 4 bases, in that order; junction bases with no gene match: 6. The CDR3 length is 15 residues. The DNA of the CDR3 is TGTGCCAGCAGTTTACTAGGGCTAGCGGGAGAGACCCAGTACTTC. Residues: CASSLLGLAGETQYF.

The chain links TRBV27 to TRBJ2-3; D is uncertain. Looked up from germline, CDR1 is MNHEY and CDR2 is SMNVEV (reference sequence). The CDR3 is 14 residues long. V was cut by 5 bases and J by 1 base, with 10 bases left in between. CDR3 sequence: CASSPSRGTDTQYF. The CDR3 DNA sequence: TGTGCCAGCAGTCCGTCCAGAGGCACAGATACGCAGTATTTT.

This chain uses TRBV18 with TRBJ1-1; weak D call: TRBD1 (6 bases). This CDR3 has 15 amino acids. Germline V gene lookup returns CDR1 KGHSH and CDR2 LQKENI. V was cut by 0 bases and J by 5 bases, with 13 bases left in between. The CDR3 here is CASSPPPDRPTEAFF. The CDR3 DNA is TGTGCCAGCTCACCACCCCCGGACAGACCTACTGAAGCTTTCTTT.

The genes are TRBV6-1 and TRBJ2-2; D perhaps matches TRBD1 (6 bases). Germline loops: CDR1 MNHNS, CDR2 SASEGT. The ends were cut back, 8 bases at V and 5 bases at J, with 15 bases in the middle. The CDR3 is 14 amino acids. The CDR3 is CASLQGWTTGELFF. The CDR3 DNA is TGTGCCAGCCTACAGGGTTGGACGACCGGGGAGCTGTTTTTT.

This clone has just one count. The rearrangement uses TRBV7-9 and TRBJ2-7; D is ambiguous. From germline, CDR1 is SEHNR and CDR2 FQNEAQ (reference sequence). This CDR3 has 13 amino acids. The V end lost 2 bases, the J end lost 3 bases, and 8 bases lay between the germline ends. The CDR3: CASSLLGNYEQYF. The CDR3 DNA follows: TGTGCCAGCAGCTTATTAGGAAACTACGAGCAGTACTTC.

This sequence joins TRBV29-1 and TRBJ1-1; D is undetermined. Germline values: CDR1 SQVTM, CDR2 ANQGSEA. Deletions cut 3 bases from V and 3 bases from J, with 14 bases between. The CDR3 is 14 amino acids. CDR3 region: CSVEFKGRYTEAFF. CDR3 nucleotides: TGCAGCGTTGAGTTCAAAGGAAGGTACACTGAAGCTTTCTTT.

The chain joins TRBV6-5 to TRBJ2-7; TRBD2 matches 7 bases. With 6 bases clipped from V and 0 bases from J, the junction kept 8 bases outside the gene matches. CDR1 MNHEY and CDR2 SVGAGI come from the germline V gene. This CDR3 is built from 15 residues. CDR3: CASSPVGGSSYEQYF. The CDR3 DNA reads TGTGCCAGCAGCCCTGTAGGCGGGAGCTCCTACGAGCAGTACTTC.